The 27 T cell receptor beta chains given below trace back to one sample, sequenced in a study of cytomegalovirus exposure and HLA in healthy donors. PCR primers comprised 60 Vbeta and 13 Jbeta primers. TCRdb's table, derived via immunoSEQ multiplex PCR, lists solely in-frame clones and lacks some. The table lists 80,000 or so clones, 72% of them singletons, with roughly 4.5% in the top ten. Sequenced material: PBMCs. The origin of the receptors is a man between 60 and 75 years old in good health and CMV-seropositive.

This clone was seen only a few times. CDR3 in amino acids: CASSLGIGGAYNEQFF. CDR3 in DNA: TGTGCCAGCAGCTTAGGTATCGGGGGGGCCTACAATGAGCAGTTCTTC. V gene TRBV11-2 combines with J gene TRBJ2-1; TRBD2 aligns across 8 bases. The CDR3 has 16 residues. The germline CDR1 and CDR2 sequences are SGHAT and FQNNGV. With 1 base clipped from V and 2 bases from J, the junction kept 4 bases outside the gene matches.

The chain combines TRBV6-6 with TRBJ1-5; D not certain. The germline V gene has CDR1 MNHNY and CDR2 SVGAGI (reference sequence). This CDR3 comprises 14 residues. V lost 4 bases, J lost 7 bases, and 14 bases lay in between. As DNA, the CDR3 is TGTGCCAGCAGTTCCCCGGTCTCGGGGCAGCCCCAGCATTTT. Encoded protein: CASSSPVSGQPQHF.

V usage is TRBV4-2 and J usage is TRBJ2-7; D is possibly TRBD1 (5 bases). The CDR3 length is 13 residues. The germline V and J ends were trimmed by 2 bases and 6 bases, with 11 bases remaining between them. Germline-derived CDR1 and CDR2 are LGHNA and YNFKEQ. DNA for the CDR3: TGTGCCAGCAGCCAACACACAGGTTGCGAGCAGTACTTC. This encodes CASSQHTGCEQYF.

This clone was observed once. This chain uses TRBV7-3 with TRBJ1-1, with a possible D match to TRBD1 (5 bases). V lost 0 bases and J lost 3, with 11 bases in between. Per the germline V gene, CDR1 is SGHTA and CDR2 is FQGTGA. The CDR3 is 15 residues long. The CDR3 DNA reads as TGTGCCAGCAGCTTAACGTGGGTGGGGCACACTGAAGCTTTCTTT. Protein product: CASSLTWVGHTEAFF.

The genes are TRBV7-8 and TRBJ2-2; no firm D call. The V gene's germline CDR1 is SGHVS and CDR2 FQNEAQ. V was cut by 4 bases and J by 2 bases, with 17 bases left in between. The CDR3 has 17 residues. As DNA, the CDR3 is TGTGCCAGCAGCTCCCTTGAGGCGGAGCCTAACACCGGGGAGCTGTTTTTT. It yields the protein CASSSLEAEPNTGELFF.

The rearrangement joins TRBV6-5 to TRBJ1-1; no firm D call. Trimming left V 0 bases short and J 0 bases short, with 8 bases between. The CDR3 length is 15 residues. Germline assignment: CDR1 MNHEY and CDR2 SVGAGI. The CDR3 sequence: CASSYSVDMNTEAFF. The DNA of the CDR3 is TGTGCCAGCAGTTACTCTGTAGACATGAACACTGAAGCTTTCTTT.

The chain joins TRBV10-2 to TRBJ2-6; the D gene is possibly TRBD1 (6 bases). The V gene's germline CDR1 is WSHSY and CDR2 SAAADI. The length of the CDR3 is 14 residues. Trimming shortened V by 7 bases and J by 3 bases, and 10 bases separated the two germline ends. CDR3 DNA: TGCGCCAGCACAGGGGTTGGTGGGGCCAACGTCCTGACTTTC. Translating it yields CASTGVGGANVLTF.

The J gene is TRBJ2-3, the V gene TRBV5-1, with 7 bases fitting TRBD1. Unmatched junction bases numbered 7, after V lost 3 bases and J lost 3 bases. Germline V gene data show CDR1 as SGHRS and CDR2 as YFSETQ. This CDR3 has 15 amino acids. CDR3 coding DNA: TGCGCCAGCAGCTATACAGGGGAGCGGACAGATACGCAGTATTTT. It translates to CASSYTGERTDTQYF.

The rearrangement uses TRBV9 and TRBJ1-2, with unresolved D. There are 13 residues in the CDR3. V was trimmed by 1 base and J by 4 bases, leaving 8 bases between them. Per germline, CDR1 SGDLS and CDR2 YYNGEE. CDR3 sequence reads: CASSVSPGYGYTF. The CDR3 DNA is TGTGCCAGCAGCGTATCCCCGGGCTATGGCTACACCTTC.

Only one count was recorded for this clone. The J gene is TRBJ1-1, the V gene TRBV2, with 8 bases aligning to TRBD1. This CDR3 has 14 amino acids. V lost 2 bases and J lost 6; bases outside the gene matches: 5. The germline V gene encodes CDR1 SNHLY and CDR2 FYNNEI. DNA for the CDR3: TGTGCCAGCAGTGAACAGGGGGCAGGCGCTGAAGCTTTCTTT. Residues: CASSEQGAGAEAFF.

This chain connects TRBV19 to TRBJ2-1, with 8 nucleotides matching TRBD2. The CDR3 length is 13 residues. The V gene's germline CDR1 is LNHDA and CDR2 SQIVND (reference sequence). J gave up 10 bases and V 5 bases, and 7 bases lay outside the gene matches. CDR3 in amino acids: CASSYTGLAEQFF. CDR3 nucleotide sequence: TGTGCCAGTAGTTATACCGGACTAGCCGAGCAGTTCTTC.

J is TRBJ2-1 and V is TRBV7-9; D perhaps matches TRBD1 (6 bases). V lost 1 base to trimming and J lost 8 bases, with 12 bases between them. The CDR3 covers 14 residues. Germline V CDR1 and CDR2: SEHNR, FQNEAQ (reference sequence). The DNA for the CDR3 is TGTGCCAGCAGCTTAGGGCAGGGGATAGATGAGCAGTTCTTC. Amino acids: CASSLGQGIDEQFF.

Written as DNA, the CDR3 is TGTGCCAGCAGCTCGCCTAACAGGGGTAGCACTGAAGCTTTCTTT. Its protein product is CASSSPNRGSTEAFF. The J gene is TRBJ1-1, the V gene TRBV7-9; 7 bases map to TRBD1. This CDR3 contains 15 residues. CDR1 is SEHNR, CDR2 FQNEAQ, per germline (reference sequence). Trimming cost V 4 bases and J 4 bases; bases outside gene matches: 9.

The chain recombines TRBV30 with TRBJ1-2, with a weak D call TRBD1 (5 bases). This CDR3 is 14 amino acids long. The V and J ends lost 2 bases and 6 bases respectively, with 16 bases between them. Germline V lookup: CDR1 GTSNPN, CDR2 SVGIG (reference sequence). For the CDR3, the DNA is TGTGCCTGGAGTAGACAAGGGGCAGCCCATGGCTACACCTTC. Translated, it gives CAWSRQGAAHGYTF.

The J gene is TRBJ2-1, the V gene TRBV9, with D unresolved. Germline V CDR1 and CDR2: SGDLS, YYNGEE. Trimming took off 0 bases at V and 9 bases at J, with 10 bases between the two ends. The CDR3 runs 13 residues. CDR3: CASSVALLPEQFF. The DNA of the CDR3 is TGTGCCAGCAGCGTAGCTTTGCTACCTGAGCAGTTCTTC. Full variable domain (outside the CDR3, taken from reference TRBV9 and TRBJ2-1): DSGVTQTPKHLITATGQRVTLRCSPRSGDLSVYWYQQSLDQGLQFLIQYYNGEERAKGNILERFSAQQFPDLHSELNLSSLELGDSALYFCASSVALLPEQFFGPGTRLTVL.

This clone was counted a single time. The chain combines TRBV2 with TRBJ2-6; 7 nucleotides align to TRBD1. The germline V gene has CDR1 SNHLY and CDR2 FYNNEI. CDR3 length: 17 amino acids. The V and J ends lost 3 bases and 0 bases, in that order; junction bases with no gene match: 5. The CDR3 nucleotides are TGTGCCAGCAGTGACCGGGACAGACTCTCTGGGGCCAACGTCCTGACTTTC. Amino acid sequence: CASSDRDRLSGANVLTF.

The chain combines TRBV29-1 with TRBJ1-4; D is unresolved. Germline values: CDR1 SQVTM, CDR2 ANQGSEA. Trimming shortened V by 2 bases and J by 7 bases, and 14 bases separated the two germline ends. CDR3 length: 14 residues. The CDR3 reads CSVEPVGESEKLFF. The DNA of the CDR3 is TGCAGCGTTGAACCCGTCGGAGAAAGTGAAAAACTGTTTTTT.

The chain joins TRBV5-1 to TRBJ2-3, with 10 bases that match TRBD2. The junction had 8 bases not matched to a gene; V was cut back by 4 bases and J by 6 bases. The CDR3 has 15 residues. Germline values: CDR1 SGHRS, CDR2 YFSETQ. In DNA form, the CDR3 reads TGCGCCAGCAGCCTTATAGCGGGAGGATGGGATACGCAGTATTTT. Residues: CASSLIAGGWDTQYF.

The V call is TRBV28, the J call TRBJ2-3; D is uncertain. Per germline, CDR1 MDHEN and CDR2 SYDVKM. V was cut by 5 bases and J by 2 bases, with 5 bases left in between. The CDR3 sequence is 12 residues long. The chain's CDR3 is CASSPFTDTQYF. CDR3 DNA: TGTGCCAGCAGTCCATTCACAGATACGCAGTATTTT.

The CDR3 DNA sequence: TGTGCCAGCAGTTTGGGGGACAGGAGAGGCTACACCTTC. The encoded protein is CASSLGDRRGYTF. The chain uses TRBV28 and TRBJ1-2; 8 nucleotides line up with TRBD1. This CDR3 has 13 amino acids. Germline-derived CDR1 and CDR2 are MDHEN and SYDVKM. V lost 3 bases and J lost 8; bases outside the gene matches: 5.

This clone has only a few counts. The chain recombines TRBV27 with TRBJ2-2; a weak D match, TRBD2 (6 bases). CDR3 length: 16 amino acids. Germline V gives CDR1 MNHEY, CDR2 SMNVEV (reference sequence). The V gene lost 4 bases and the J gene lost 5 bases, with 17 bases spanning the gap. In DNA, the CDR3 is TGTGCCAGCAGTTCCCTAGACGGGGGAGGTACCGGGGAGCTGTTTTTT. It codes for CASSSLDGGGTGELFF.

This rearrangement joins TRBV11-2 to TRBJ2-2; the match to TRBD1 covers 9 bases. Germline V lookup: CDR1 SGHAT, CDR2 FQNNGV. The ends lost 5 bases at V and 6 bases at J; junction bases unmatched: 7. The CDR3 length is 15 residues. CDR3 protein: CASSVRDREAGELFF. For the CDR3, the DNA is TGTGCCAGCAGCGTAAGGGACAGGGAGGCCGGGGAGCTGTTTTTT.

This clone rates as medium-sized. The chain combines TRBV11-3 with TRBJ2-7, with D maybe TRBD1 (7 bases). The CDR3 is 15 residues long. Trimming took off 1 base at V and 6 bases at J, with 16 bases between the two ends. From germline, CDR1 is SGHNT and CDR2 YENEEA. The CDR3 DNA sequence: TGTGCCAGCAGCTTAGGGGGGGCAGGGGGAGCCGAGCAGTACTTC. It encodes CASSLGGAGGAEQYF.

This clone was recorded only once. The rearrangement joins TRBV25-1 to TRBJ1-5; 9 bases line up with TRBD1. After removal of 3 bases from V and 6 bases from J, the junction contained 6 bases not matched to a gene. This CDR3 comprises 15 residues. Germline loops: CDR1 MGHDK, CDR2 SYGVNS. As DNA, the CDR3 is TGTGCCAGCAGTGATGGACAGGGGTTAGGTCAGCCCCAGCATTTT. Protein: CASSDGQGLGQPQHF.

The V and J genes are TRBV30 and TRBJ2-3, with a possible D match to TRBD1 (6 bases). With 0 bases removed from V and 4 bases from J, the gap between germline ends came to 8 bases. There are 13 residues in the CDR3. CDR1 GTSNPN and CDR2 SVGIG come from the germline V gene (reference sequence). The DNA of the CDR3 is TGTGCCTGGAGTGTATGGGGGCCAGATACGCAGTATTTT. Encoded protein: CAWSVWGPDTQYF. Full variable domain (remainder filled in from reference TRBV30 and TRBJ2-3): SQTIHQWPATLVQPVGSPLSLECTVEGTSNPNLYWYRQAAGRGLQLLFYSVGIGQISSEVPQNLSASRPQDRQFILSSKKLLLSDSGFYLCAWSVWGPDTQYFGPGTRLTVL.

V gene TRBV4-2 combines with J gene TRBJ2-5, with 12 bases matching TRBD2. Germline V lookup: CDR1 LGHNA, CDR2 YNFKEQ. The CDR3 contains 16 residues. J gave up 4 bases and V 4 bases, and 7 bases lay outside the gene matches. This CDR3 is CASSPGLAGYVETQYF. The CDR3 DNA is TGTGCCAGCAGCCCAGGACTAGCGGGATATGTAGAGACCCAGTACTTC.

The CDR3, as DNA: TGCGCCAGCAGACCCCCTGGGACAGAACTTTACGAGCAGTACTTC. Its translation is CASRPPGTELYEQYF. The rearrangement joins TRBV5-1 to TRBJ2-7, with 7 bases fitting TRBD1. Per germline, CDR1 SGHRS and CDR2 YFSETQ. V gave up 5 bases and J gave up 4 bases; unmatched junction bases: 12. The CDR3 runs to 15 residues.